This paragraph reports one T cell receptor (beta chain). This clone is a singleton in its sample. The target of this receptor is not known. Qualities for individual bases were not recorded, and no much larger clone is one base off. The cohort comprised more than 550 healthy bone marrow donors. At the time of sampling, every cohort member was nominally healthy, though immune exposures that went unrecorded were likely present. The donor was CMV seropositive and was included in the group of 250 to 350 seropositive cohort members. A peripheral blood sample was provided by each donor, and peripheral blood mononuclear cells were used for TCR beta sequencing. The Qiagen DNeasy Blood Extraction Kit was used to extract genomic DNA from the blood cell samples. Library generation was performed with the immunoSEQ multiplex PCR assay. A mixture of 60 forward primers for TCR Vbeta segments and 13 reverse primers for TCR Jbeta segments was used in the multiplex PCR. A multiplex PCR assay on genomic DNA amplified the CDR3 region of rearranged TCR beta genes. Amplified TCR beta libraries were sequenced as 87-base-pair reads on the Illumina HiSeq System. The original methods were these. A later analysis counted tens of millions of unique TCR beta chains across the 550 to 750 repertoires, and roughly 10 million of these chains were shared by at least two donors. Raw reads were error-corrected and collapsed into unique sequences by a nearest-neighbor algorithm in which closely related sequences were merged to remove PCR and sequencing errors. Alignment of CDR3 sequences to IMGT reference sequences was used to assign V, D and J gene segments. For a sequence to be retained, at least a six-nucleotide match to both a V gene segment and a J gene segment was required. A rearrangement was called productive if the CDR3 had no stop codons and remained in frame with V and J, and every other rearrangement was called non-productive. Following IMGT convention, CDR3 was defined as the stretch from the second conserved V-encoded cysteine to the conserved J-encoded phenylalanine. The earlier analysis of fewer than 700 of the donors excluded sequences that lacked an unambiguous match to a single V gene segment. An earlier analysis of under 750 of the donors called V segments functional above 56.7% productive rearrangements and segregating when the between-donor standard deviation exceeded 5%. A statistical classification framework was built for diagnosing cytomegalovirus status from the catalog of TCR beta chain sequences. In a later analysis, TCR nucleotide sequences were compared against IMGT/GENE-DB human TR gene sequences so that V and J genes could be assigned. In a later analysis, CDR3 sequences and most-parsimonious VDJ recombination scenarios were assigned using the TCRdist pipeline. In a later analysis, each TCR beta chain was defined by its CDR3 amino acid sequence together with its V-gene family, and reads without a unique V-gene family were excluded. To address suspected cross-contamination and a sequencing artifact, a later analysis removed around 600 highly shared, low-generation-probability nucleotide sequences. For each public chain, a later analysis derived a clonal expansion index from normalized ranks of inferred template counts within each repertoire. Generation probabilities in a later analysis came from a VDJ recombination model fitted to out-of-frame rearrangements, and those results were checked against IGoR. In a later analysis, TCR-TCR, TCR-HLA and TCR-CMV co-occurrence was scored with hypergeometric tests, and a repertoire-size bias correction was applied to TCR pairs. In a later analysis, false discovery rates were estimated by permuting HLA or CMV assignments 20 times. In a later analysis, co-occurring TCRs were grouped with DBSCAN, and TCRdist sequence similarity was added when clustering was performed within HLA-allele-positive subsets. Repertoires with fewer than 30,000 or more than 120,000 public chains were left out of co-occurrence clustering, as were five repertoires with anomalous nucleotide sharing. Drawn from immuneACCESS, this table holds only the in-frame rearrangements with V and J called that TCRdb kept. Clones are partly lost; checked studies trace under half to an unresolved V gene and leave the rest unexplained. The V and J calls and clone size were taken over from that table, and D and trimming were inferred from the DNA. The table for this sample lists around 88,000 clones; just under 80% of them were counted only once. Roughly 4.3% of the sample goes to the ten largest clones.

This entry comes from a study of cytomegalovirus exposure and HLA in healthy donors (dated by TCRdb to the late 2010s). Notes on the research overall: An earlier analysis of under 600 of the donors reported 250 to 350 Gb of sequence data and 117 million unique TCR beta sequences from some 180 million T cells. The aim of the study was to test whether cataloging public T cell receptors could identify signatures of past pathogen exposure. Among about 360 genotyped donors of the cohort, an average of about 240,000 unique TCR beta nucleotide sequences were sequenced per donor, about a sixth of them non-productive. Rather than drawing on any new phenotypic data, the later analysis identified candidate immune exposures from TCR beta sequences and the way those sequences occurred across donors. Of the roughly 400 genotyped donors, 65% to 90% fell in the genetic ancestry cluster associated with self-reported Caucasian donors. Besides the first cohort of more than 650 subjects, a separate validation cohort made up of roughly 120 different subjects was used. Every repertoire in the discovery cohort had been generated on one and the same sequencing platform. The number of donors typed differed by locus, with roughly 629-640 for A, B, C, DRB1 and DQB1, around 500 for DQA1, 600 to 610 for DPA1, and roughly 450 for DPB1. To predict cytomegalovirus infection status, the study brought together high-throughput TCR immunosequencing, statistical association of individual TCRs with disease status, and machine learning. Roughly 300 gigabases of sequencing data and 75 million to 85 million unique TCR sequences made up an early release that covered approximately 700 HLA-typed donors. Genome-wide SNP genotypes for about 55% of the roughly 670 donors were used in a later genetic analysis, which treated that subset as a discovery cohort. Both class I and class II loci were covered by HLA typing, at four-digit resolution. Donor age, sex, ethnicity and CMV serostatus were compiled together with the repertoire data. Roughly five DR-DQ haplotypes were handled as single units for association and clustering because linkage in the cohort was strong. A later analysis re-analyzed previously published TCR beta repertoires from several hundred donors and added high-resolution HLA genotyping to study TCR occurrence patterns. The study profiled the T cell repertoires of about 720 subjects by immunosequencing and related them to cytomegalovirus serostatus. In an earlier analysis of several hundred of the donors, high-throughput TCR beta sequencing was used to judge whether each TCR beta V gene segment behaved as functional or pseudogenic. The paper as a whole reports these results and caveats: A later genetic analysis reported fewer N-insertions in productive TCRs among donors in an Asian-associated ancestry cluster than the roughly 690-donor mean. The authors suggested that the approach could potentially be generalized to other disease states and immunological phenotypes. CMV serostatus was the only immune exposure information available for the cohort. Broadly in line with IMGT annotations, most TCR beta V segments showed up in productive rearrangements about 90% or about 30% of the time in an earlier analysis of around 550 of the donors. HLA typing was unavailable for some donors at each locus, so association tests used only the typed subset. According to a later analysis, most CMV-associated TCR beta chains appeared to be HLA-restricted, and the HLA associations seemed to be driven largely by CMV exposure. An association between a missense DCLRE1C variant and V-gene and J-gene trimming of TCR beta chains was found in a later genetic analysis and replicated in an independent cohort. A later analysis found that HLA-associated TCR beta chains were more clonally expanded and had lower generation probabilities than equally common non-associated chains. The 87-base-pair reads could not distinguish some IMGT-functional V segments, including TRBV6-2 and TRBV6-3, so those segments were excluded. Some 16 rarely observed V segments, including chromosome 9 orphons, were excluded from the earlier analysis of 550 to 700 of the donors because counts were too low. The presence/absence analyses assumed that sequencing depth was roughly uniform across donors, and that assumption may not be true. In the study, some 160 TCR beta chains were listed as associated with cytomegalovirus. Several of the top co-occurrence clusters appeared to be linked to parvovirus B19, influenza, CMV and Epstein-Barr virus, according to a later analysis. In both the original and validation cohorts, the classifier was reported to diagnose cytomegalovirus status with high specificity and sensitivity. A further reported finding was that TCR beta sequences accurately predicted the HLA-A and HLA-B alleles for most subjects in the first cohort. In vitro tests confirmed that a few of the cytomegalovirus-associated TCR beta chains recognize cytomegalovirus antigens. In a later analysis, the rate of TCR association differed among HLA loci, with DRB1 alleles having the most associated TCRs and HLA-C alleles having the fewest. Specific HLA alleles were associated with 16,951 TCR beta sequences at a false discovery rate of 0.05 in a later analysis. A group of highly shared sequence variants was considered likely to be a technical artifact of the sequencing pipeline. Strong co-occurrence of HLA alleles, especially DR and DQ, made assigning TCR associations to individual alleles difficult. In this cohort, only TCR beta chains were sequenced, and detectable features were limited by the absence of alpha or paired-chain data. Linkage disequilibrium might explain the correlated functional status among segregating V segments, but an unknown experimental factor could not be ruled out. While some public TCRs were present in many individuals, most TCR sequences turned up only very rarely across donors.

The CDR3 measures 17 amino acids from cysteine to phenylalanine. Only the CDR3 DNA is retained, 51 bases long and in frame from the first base. The chain was built from TRBV21-1 and TRBJ2-4; TRBD1 reflects the table's D call only, with no check against the DNA. TRBV21-1 is tagged as a pseudogene. The specimen sequenced was PBMCs. The TCR was taken from a middle-aged woman in good health and CMV-seropositive. The CDR3 region reads CASSKGGTGLAKNIQYF. The sequenced DNA: TGTGCCAGCAGCAAAGGGGGGACAGGCCTAGCCAAAAACATTCAGTACTTC.